This passage covers 22 T cell receptor beta chains from one sample sequenced in a study of T cell responses to AZD1222 COVID-19 vaccine. Some clones are missing from TCRdb's copy, which holds only in-frame ones; the method was immunoSEQ multiplex PCR. The sample has 95,000 to 150,000 clones, around 88% seen once. The starting material was peripheral blood, obtained on day 0 of AZD1222 vaccination. The source of these receptors is an adult in good health.

The J gene is TRBJ1-1, the V gene TRBV28; no firm D call. CDR1 MDHEN and CDR2 SYDVKM come from the germline V gene. Deletions cut 2 bases from V and 0 bases from J, with 7 bases between. CDR3 length equals 14 residues. Here the CDR3 reads CASSLEVVNTEAFF. The CDR3 nucleotides read TGTGCCAGCAGTTTAGAGGTGGTGAACACTGAAGCTTTCTTT.

The chain recombines TRBV9 with TRBJ2-7, with D perhaps TRBD1 or TRBD2 (5 bases each). Germline CDR1 SGDLS, CDR2 YYNGEE. Deletions cut 0 bases from V and 5 bases from J, with 12 bases between. The CDR3 is 14 residues long. In nucleotides, the CDR3 is TGTGCCAGCAGCGTAGCCAGGGACGGCAACGAGCAGTACTTC. It translates to CASSVARDGNEQYF.

The CDR3 protein is CASSLPGTQNYYGYTF. The CDR3 region has the DNA TGTGCCAGCAGTTTACCAGGGACACAAAACTACTATGGCTACACCTTC. The chain uses TRBV28 and TRBJ1-2, with D possibly matching TRBD1 (6 bases). The CDR3 length is 16 residues. Germline V gene data show CDR1 as MDHEN and CDR2 as SYDVKM. V gave up 2 bases and J gave up 3 bases, with 16 bases separating them.

CDR3 sequence (DNA): TGTGCCAGCAGTTACAGGGATCAAAATGAGCAGTTCTTC. This sequence encodes CASSYRDQNEQFF. The chain couples TRBV6-5 to TRBJ2-1; D is ambiguous. CDR1 MNHEY and CDR2 SVGAGI come from the germline V gene. Trimming removed 2 bases from V and 7 bases from J, with 9 bases in between. CDR3 length: 13 residues.

This chain joins TRBV5-1 and TRBJ1-2; 11 bases are a match to TRBD1. The V gene end was trimmed by 6 bases and the J gene end by 7 bases; junction bases not matched to a gene: 2. The CDR3 has 12 amino acids. From germline, CDR1 is SGHRS and CDR2 YFSETQ. In DNA form, the CDR3 reads TGCGCCAGCACGGACAGGGGGCTTGGCTACACCTTC. Translation gives CASTDRGLGYTF.

In nucleotides, the CDR3 is TGTGCCAGCAATCCCGGTGGCGCGGGGGATTCCTACGAGCAGTACTTC. Protein product: CASNPGGAGDSYEQYF. This chain joins TRBV28 and TRBJ2-7, with 7 nucleotides matching TRBD2. Germline V gives CDR1 MDHEN, CDR2 SYDVKM. The V gene end was trimmed by 7 bases and the J gene end by 1 base; junction bases not matched to a gene: 13. The CDR3 totals 16 residues.

J is TRBJ1-1 and V is TRBV5-1; unclear D gene. The CDR3 loop spans 15 amino acids. Trimming pared 0 bases from V and 0 bases from J, leaving 9 bases between. Germline CDR1 and CDR2: SGHRS and YFSETQ. The CDR3 is CASSLERVMNTEAFF. The CDR3 nucleotides are TGCGCCAGCAGCTTGGAAAGGGTTATGAACACTGAAGCTTTCTTT.

The V call is TRBV18, the J call TRBJ2-3, with 7 nucleotides matching TRBD2. Per germline, CDR1 KGHSH and CDR2 LQKENI. The CDR3 is made up of 16 amino acids. Trimming cost V 0 bases and J 2 bases; bases outside gene matches: 5. The CDR3 nucleotides are TGTGCCAGCTCACCACCTCTAGCGGTGGCCACAGATACGCAGTATTTT. This sequence encodes CASSPPLAVATDTQYF.

V is TRBV18 and J is TRBJ1-5; D may be TRBD1 (5 bases). Germline-derived CDR1 and CDR2 are KGHSH and LQKENI. CDR3 length equals 16 residues. Trimming shortened V by 1 base and J by 5 bases, and 15 bases separated the two germline ends. CDR3 nucleotide sequence: TGTGCCAGCTCACCACTAGCGGGGGGTTCGGATCAGCCCCAGCATTTT. It translates to CASSPLAGGSDQPQHF.

The chain uses TRBV2 and TRBJ2-3, with 13 bases lining up with TRBD2. Germline CDR1 is SNHLY and CDR2 is FYNNEI. CDR3 length: 18 residues. V shed 8 bases and J 2 bases; nucleotides not matched to a gene: 13. CDR3 DNA: TGTGCCAGCCGAGAAGGACTAGCGGGGGCCCGCTACACAGATACGCAGTATTTT. Its translation: CASREGLAGARYTDTQYF.

This clone was seen once. The rearrangement uses TRBV5-4 and TRBJ2-5, with TRBD1 matching over 8 bases. The CDR3 is 15 residues long. Trimming at V came to 0 bases and at J to 5 bases, leaving 6 bases not matched to a gene. The germline V gene has CDR1 SGHNT and CDR2 YYREEE (reference sequence). The CDR3 sequence: CASSLDQGARETQYF. In DNA, the CDR3 is TGTGCCAGCAGCTTGGATCAGGGGGCTCGGGAGACCCAGTACTTC.

This clone has only one observation. This chain connects TRBV10-1 to TRBJ2-5; 9 bases are shared with TRBD2. Germline CDR1 WNHNN, CDR2 SYGVQD (reference sequence). With 2 bases clipped from V and 5 bases from J, the junction kept 3 bases outside the gene matches. The length of the CDR3 is 14 residues. DNA for the CDR3: TGCGCCAGCAGTGAGGAAGGACTAGCGGAGACCCAGTACTTC. Translated: CASSEEGLAETQYF.

The CDR3 DNA reads as TGTGCCAGCTCACCACTACGAGATGAAAAACTGTTTTTT. This sequence encodes CASSPLRDEKLFF. V usage is TRBV18 and J usage is TRBJ1-4; D is unresolved. The ends were cut back, 1 base at V and 6 bases at J, with 6 bases in the middle. CDR1 is KGHSH, CDR2 LQKENI, per germline. The CDR3 contains 13 residues.

The rearrangement links TRBV12-3 or TRBV12-4 to TRBJ1-2, with D tentatively TRBD1 (6 bases). The CDR3 sequence is 13 residues long. Trimming stripped 2 bases from V and 8 bases from J, with 12 bases between. The chain's CDR3 is CASSLTGRDGYTF. CDR3 nucleotide sequence: TGTGCCAGCAGTTTAACAGGGAGAGACGGCTACACCTTC.

This chain connects TRBV7-8 to TRBJ1-5, with unresolved D. CDR1 is SGHVS and CDR2 is FQNEAQ in the germline V gene. The germline V and J ends were trimmed by 2 bases and 4 bases, with 15 bases remaining between them. The CDR3 covers 16 residues. The CDR3 sequence is CASSLLQLGPNQPQHF. As DNA, the CDR3 is TGTGCCAGCAGCTTACTTCAGCTCGGGCCTAATCAGCCCCAGCATTTT.

In DNA, the CDR3 is TGCGCCAGCAGCTTGGTTGGCAGCGCAGGGCCGGATTCACCCCTCCACTTT. It yields the protein CASSLVGSAGPDSPLHF. This rearrangement joins TRBV5-1 to TRBJ1-6, with D possibly being TRBD1 (5 bases). V shed 0 bases and J shed 8 bases, with 18 bases lying between them. The CDR3 extends over 17 amino acids. CDR1 and CDR2 (germline): SGHRS, YFSETQ.

The chain couples TRBV5-4 to TRBJ2-2, with TRBD1 as a possible D gene (6 bases). Trimming removed 0 bases from V and 8 bases from J, with 14 bases in between. Germline CDR1 is SGHNT and CDR2 is YYREEE (reference sequence). The CDR3 loop spans 15 amino acids. The CDR3 nucleotides read TGTGCCAGCAGCTTGGGAACCAGGGGCGAGGGGGAGCTGTTTTTT. Its translation: CASSLGTRGEGELFF.

The rearrangement joins TRBV20-1 to TRBJ2-7; D not resolved. This CDR3 region has 13 residues. V lost 3 bases and J lost 2, with 11 bases in between. Germline loops: CDR1 DFQATT, CDR2 SNEGSKA (reference sequence). CDR3 region: CSASNLLTYEQYF. The CDR3 bases are TGCAGTGCTAGTAACCTACTCACCTACGAGCAGTACTTC.

This clone was picked up one time. The CDR3 nucleotides are TGTGCCAGCAGCCCTGGACCCTTCCGGGCCGGGGAGCTGTTTTTT. It translates to CASSPGPFRAGELFF. The chain couples TRBV7-7 to TRBJ2-2; D unclear. The CDR3 length is 15 residues. Trimming removed 5 bases at V and 6 bases at J, with 16 bases between. CDR1 is SSHAT and CDR2 is FNYEAQ in the germline V gene (reference sequence). The variable domain in full, with the rest retrieved from reference TRBV7-7 and TRBJ2-2, is GAGVSQSPRYKVTKRGQDVTLRCDPISSHATLYWYQQALGQGPEFLTYFNYEAQPDKSGLPSDRFSAERPEGSISTLTIQRTEQRDSAMYRCASSPGPFRAGELFFGEGSRLTVL.

The chain uses TRBV3-1 (or the pseudogene TRBV3-2) and TRBJ1-1; D may be TRBD1 (6 bases). This CDR3 contains 13 residues. The germline V and J ends were trimmed by 1 base and 8 bases, with 11 bases remaining between them. Germline V gives CDR1 LGHDT, CDR2 YNNKEL (reference sequence). CDR3 bases: TGTGCCAGCAGCCAAGGACAGGCAACGGAAGCTTTCTTT. Its protein product is CASSQGQATEAFF.

The chain combines TRBV2 with TRBJ1-5; tentative D call: TRBD1 (6 bases). V was shortened by 5 bases and J by 4 bases, with 9 bases between the two germline ends. The CDR3 runs to 13 residues. The germline gives CDR1 SNHLY, CDR2 FYNNEI. The CDR3 DNA reads as TGTGCCAGCAGTCTGGACAGAAATCAGCCCCAGCATTTT. As protein: CASSLDRNQPQHF.

This chain connects TRBV3-1 (or the pseudogene TRBV3-2) to TRBJ1-6, with TRBD1 matching 7 bases. The CDR3 consists of 15 residues. After removal of 4 bases from V and 7 bases from J, the junction contained 7 bases not matched to a gene. From germline, CDR1 is LGHDT and CDR2 YNNKEL (reference sequence). CDR3 coding DNA: TGTGCCAGCAGCCCCGGGACAGCGAACAATTCACCCCTCCACTTT. Residues: CASSPGTANNSPLHF.